Below, 28 T cell receptor beta chains from the same sample are listed, as sequenced in a study of CD8 T cells in ankylosing spondylitis. MiXCR, applied by TCRdb to the 5' RACE reads, yields one record per CDR3 protein. The sample holds about 260,000 distinct CDR3 sequences, around 20% seen once. The sample taken for sequencing was blood, either unsorted or a sorted T cell fraction (not recorded which). These receptors all stem from a male donor with ankylosing spondylitis or in good health (not recorded which).

The chain couples TRBV7-6 to TRBJ2-3; 7 bases are shared with TRBD1. CDR3 size: 14 residues. V trimming: 1 base; J trimming: 6 bases; junction bases outside the gene matches: 4. Looked up from germline, CDR1 is SGHVS and CDR2 is FNYEAQ. DNA of the CDR3: TGTGCCAGCAGCTTAGAGGGGGCGCGGGATACGCAGTATTTT. It is translated as CASSLEGARDTQYF. Complete variable domain (other parts from reference TRBV7-6 and TRBJ2-3): GAGVSQSPRYKVTKRGQDVALRCDPISGHVSLYWYRQALGQGPEFLTYFNYEAQQDKSGLPNDRFSAERPEGSISTLTIQRTEQRDSAMYRCASSLEGARDTQYFGPGTRLTVL.

This clonotype was observed at least ten times. The CDR3 region has the DNA TGTGCCATCAGTCGGGACAGAGCAGATACGCAGTATTTT. This sequence encodes CAISRDRADTQYF. This rearrangement joins TRBV10-3 to TRBJ2-3; 7 bases map to TRBD1. Germline loops: CDR1 ENHRY, CDR2 SYGVKD. The CDR3 sequence is 13 residues long. With V trimmed by 5 bases and J by 4 bases, 3 bases remained unmatched.

A few counts support this clonotype. The chain carries TRBV20-1 and TRBJ2-3; D could derive from TRBD1 or TRBD2 (6 bases each). This CDR3 has 17 residues. Germline CDR1 reads DFQATT; CDR2 reads SNEGSKA (reference sequence). The V end lost 1 base, the J end lost 4 bases, and 21 bases lay between the germline ends. CDR3 coding DNA: TGCAGTGCTAGAGCCTTTGGAGGGGGATCAGTCCCAGATACGCAGTATTTT. It codes for CSARAFGGGSVPDTQYF.

This chain joins TRBV19 and TRBJ1-1; tentatively, D is TRBD1 (6 bases). Trimming took 5 bases from V and 4 from J, leaving 17 bases between them. CDR3 size: 15 residues. The V gene's germline CDR1 is LNHDA and CDR2 SQIVND (reference sequence). The CDR3 region has the DNA TGTGCCAGTAGTCTAACAGGGAATTGGGTCACTGAAGCTTTCTTT. The encoded protein is CASSLTGNWVTEAFF.

The rearrangement uses TRBV18 and TRBJ2-2, with D maybe TRBD2 (6 bases). V gave up 2 bases and J gave up 0 bases, with 10 bases separating them. Germline V gene data show CDR1 as KGHSH and CDR2 as LQKENI. The CDR3 totals 16 residues. This chain's CDR3 is CASSPRDWANTGELFF. CDR3 nucleotides: TGTGCCAGCTCACCAAGGGACTGGGCGAACACCGGGGAGCTGTTTTTT.

This chain joins TRBV29-1 and TRBJ1-6; maybe TRBD1 (5 bases). This CDR3 comprises 13 residues. Germline V gives CDR1 SQVTM, CDR2 ANQGSEA. The V gene lost 6 bases and the J gene lost 8 bases, with 14 bases spanning the gap. The CDR3 here is CSVRGSMDSPLHF. In DNA form, the CDR3 reads TGCAGCGTCCGGGGGTCCATGGATTCACCCCTCCACTTT. Based on the CDR3 plus reference TRBV29-1 and TRBJ1-6, the full variable domain is SAVISQKPSRDICQRGTSLTIQCQVDSQVTMMFWYRQQPGQSLTLIATANQGSEATYESGFVIDKFPISRPNLTFSTLTVSNMSPEDSSIYLCSVRGSMDSPLHFGNGTRLTVT.

The chain has TRBV7-3 and TRBJ2-3; D is unresolved. Trimming pared 2 bases from V and 4 bases from J, leaving 7 bases between. There are 13 residues in the CDR3. Looked up from germline, CDR1 is SGHTA and CDR2 is FQGTGA. CDR3 DNA sequence: TGTGCCAGCAGCTTAGGTATCTCAGATACGCAGTATTTT. Amino acid sequence: CASSLGISDTQYF. Together with reference TRBV7-3 and TRBJ2-3, the CDR3 gives the full variable domain: GAGVSQTPSNKVTEKGKYVELRCDPISGHTALYWYRQSLGQGPEFLIYFQGTGAADDSGLPNDRFFAVRPEGSVSTLKIQRTERGDSAVYLCASSLGISDTQYFGPGTRLTVL.

The chain uses TRBV29-1 and TRBJ2-1; D might be TRBD2 (5 bases). V shed 4 bases and J shed 4 bases, with 8 bases lying between them. There are 12 residues in the CDR3. Germline V CDR1 and CDR2: SQVTM, ANQGSEA. CDR3 coding DNA: TGCAGCGTTGGGCGCGGGTACAATGAGCAGTTCTTC. It yields the protein CSVGRGYNEQFF.

In its sample, this clonotype was seen many times. V is TRBV3-1 and J is TRBJ2-4; tentatively, D is TRBD1 (5 bases). The CDR3 sequence is 15 residues long. The V gene's germline CDR1 is LGHDT and CDR2 YNNKEL (reference sequence). The V end was cut by 2 bases, the J end by 0 bases, with 8 bases between. The CDR3 loop reads CASSQQGVAKNIQYF. The CDR3 region has the DNA TGTGCCAGCAGCCAACAGGGTGTAGCCAAAAACATTCAGTACTTC.

CDR3 DNA: TGTGTCCCTGATCAGGGGCAGGATCAGCCCCAGCATTTT. The encoded protein is CVPDQGQDQPQHF. The genes are TRBV21-1 and TRBJ1-5; the table's TRBD1 call for D was not verified on the DNA. TRBV21-1 is listed as a pseudogene. The CDR3 runs 13 residues.

The genes are TRBV7-3 and TRBJ2-3; D is unclear. CDR3 length equals 13 residues. Looked up from germline, CDR1 is SGHTA and CDR2 is FQGTGA. Trimming removed 0 bases at V and 6 bases at J, with 7 bases between. The CDR3 loop is CASSLTRVDTQYF. In nucleotides, the CDR3 is TGTGCCAGCAGCTTAACGCGTGTGGATACGCAGTATTTT.

The J gene is TRBJ1-4, the V gene TRBV5-1; 9 bases map to TRBD1. Trimming took 4 bases from V and 0 from J; bases not matched to a gene: 4. CDR1 and CDR2 (germline): SGHRS, YFSETQ. The CDR3 runs to 16 residues. The CDR3 nucleotides are TGCGCCAGCAGCAGGGGACAGGGCTCAACTAATGAAAAACTGTTTTTT. Translating it yields CASSRGQGSTNEKLFF.

This chain connects TRBV12-3 or TRBV12-4 to TRBJ2-1; maybe TRBD1 (6 bases). Trimming removed 4 bases from V and 6 bases from J, with 19 bases in between. The CDR3 totals 16 residues. CDR3 nucleotide sequence: TGTGCCAGCAGTTCCCGGCGGCAGGGGTTCCCCAATGAGCAGTTCTTC. It yields the protein CASSSRRQGFPNEQFF.

The chain uses TRBV3-1 and TRBJ2-1; 9 bases are shared with TRBD2. The germline CDR1 and CDR2 sequences are LGHDT and YNNKEL (reference sequence). The CDR3 runs 15 residues. V lost 4 bases to trimming and J lost 5 bases; unmatched junction nucleotides: 6. The CDR3 region has the DNA TGTGCCAGCAGCCCAGGGGGACTAGCAAACAATGAGCAGTTCTTC. This codes for CASSPGGLANNEQFF.

The chain couples TRBV18 to TRBJ1-4, with no clear D. Looked up from germline, CDR1 is KGHSH and CDR2 is LQKENI. The CDR3 runs to 12 residues. Trimming removed 9 bases from V and 3 bases from J, with 8 bases in between. The CDR3 sequence is CASQGPNEKLFF. The CDR3 bases are TGTGCCAGTCAAGGACCTAATGAAAAACTGTTTTTT.

This clonotype was picked up many times. V is TRBV20-1 and J is TRBJ1-1, with D tentatively TRBD1 (5 bases). The CDR3 contains 15 residues. The germline V and J ends were trimmed by 3 bases and 1 base, with 15 bases remaining between them. Per germline, CDR1 DFQATT and CDR2 SNEGSKA (reference sequence). CDR3 residues: CSASSGRGGNTEAFF. CDR3 DNA sequence: TGCAGTGCTAGTTCGGGCCGGGGGGGGAACACTGAAGCTTTCTTT.

This chain links TRBV5-1 with TRBJ2-3; D is perhaps TRBD1 (6 bases). V was cut by 0 bases and J by 1 base, with 12 bases left in between. The germline V gene has CDR1 SGHRS and CDR2 YFSETQ. The CDR3 contains 16 residues. CDR3 in amino acids: CASSLEGQFGTDTQYF. In DNA, the CDR3 is TGCGCCAGCAGCTTGGAAGGACAGTTCGGCACAGATACGCAGTATTTT. The complete variable domain, with remaining parts taken from reference TRBV5-1 and TRBJ2-3, reads KAGVTQTPRYLIKTRGQQVTLSCSPISGHRSVSWYQQTPGQGLQFLFEYFSETQRNKGNFPGRFSGRQFSNSRSEMNVSTLELGDSALYLCASSLEGQFGTDTQYFGPGTRLTVL.

This clonotype was detected many times. V usage is TRBV3-1 and J usage is TRBJ1-6, with no clear D. The CDR3 has 12 amino acids. Trimming pared 4 bases from V and 9 bases from J, leaving 7 bases between. CDR1 is LGHDT, CDR2 YNNKEL, per germline (reference sequence). CDR3 nucleotide sequence: TGTGCCAGCAGCCTGGAGGGTTCACCCCTCCACTTT. Translation: CASSLEGSPLHF.

The CDR3 here is CASSQGGGSEAFF. CDR3 DNA sequence: TGTGCCAGCAGTCAGGGAGGTGGATCTGAAGCTTTCTTT. This chain joins TRBV3-1 and TRBJ1-1; possibly TRBD1 for D (5 bases). The CDR3 is 13 residues long. The V end was cut by 6 bases, the J end by 6 bases, with 14 bases between. Per germline, CDR1 LGHDT and CDR2 YNNKEL (reference sequence).

The V gene is TRBV7-7, the J gene TRBJ2-2, with 7 bases aligning to TRBD2. In germline, CDR1 is SSHAT, CDR2 FNYEAQ (reference sequence). CDR3 length equals 18 residues. Germline trimming cut 5 bases from V and 4 bases from J; bases unmatched to any gene: 16. The CDR3 here is CASSATGPSGRGTGELFF. For the CDR3, the DNA is TGTGCCAGCAGCGCCACCGGCCCTTCAGGGAGGGGCACCGGGGAGCTGTTTTTT.

This clonotype was detected only a few times. V and J are TRBV5-1 and TRBJ1-4; weak D call: TRBD1 (5 bases). Trimming stripped 4 bases from V and 0 bases from J, with 10 bases between. This CDR3 is built from 15 residues. The germline CDR1 and CDR2 sequences are SGHRS and YFSETQ. CDR3 amino acids: CASSKGTATNEKLFF. The CDR3 bases are TGCGCCAGCAGCAAAGGGACGGCAACTAATGAAAAACTGTTTTTT.

The chain links TRBV10-3 to TRBJ2-3; 7 bases line up with TRBD2. The J segment lost 1 base and the V segment lost 2 bases, leaving 3 bases of the junction unmatched. This CDR3 contains 15 residues. CDR1 is ENHRY, CDR2 SYGVKD, per germline. The CDR3 DNA is TGTGCCATCAGTGAGCGGCTAGCGGGCACAGATACGCAGTATTTT. This codes for CAISERLAGTDTQYF.

A few counts support this clonotype. In DNA, the CDR3 is TGTGCCAGCGGACCGACTCAGGGCGGGGAGCTGTTTTTT. Translating it yields CASGPTQGGELFF. The chain carries TRBV6-2 or TRBV6-3 and TRBJ2-2, with TRBD1 as a possible D gene (5 bases). Germline V gene data show CDR1 as MNHEY and CDR2 as SVGEGT. The V end lost 8 bases, the J end lost 7 bases, and 14 bases lay between the germline ends. The CDR3 consists of 13 residues.

In regard to this clonotype: The germline gene is not matched at one end of the junction; a read error may be the cause. CDR3: CASTLPGGAYNEQFF. The CDR3 nucleotides read TGCGCCAGCACCTTGCCAGGGGGGGCCTACAATGAGCAGTTCTTC. The chain recombines TRBV5-1 with TRBJ2-1, with D perhaps being TRBD1 or TRBD2 (7 bases each). Germline values: CDR1 SGHRS, CDR2 YFSETQ. The CDR3 runs to 15 residues.

The chain joins TRBV5-6 to TRBJ1-2; D remains ambiguous. The V end lost 0 bases, the J end lost 0 bases, and 9 bases lay between the germline ends. This CDR3 has 15 residues. From germline, CDR1 is SGHDT and CDR2 YYEEEE. CDR3 DNA sequence: TGTGCCAGCAGCTTGGGTCTATTCGCTAACTATGGCTACACCTTC. This codes for CASSLGLFANYGYTF.

The rearrangement links TRBV7-9 to TRBJ2-1; TRBD1 matches at 10 bases. J lost 1 base, V lost 8 bases, and 11 bases had no gene match. Germline CDR1 SEHNR, CDR2 FQNEAQ (reference sequence). The CDR3 is 17 amino acids. CDR3: CASLHWGQGRSYNEQFF. The CDR3 DNA is TGTGCCAGCCTCCACTGGGGACAGGGGCGTTCCTACAATGAGCAGTTCTTC.

The V and J genes are TRBV20-1 and TRBJ2-3; D remains unclear. V dropped 6 bases and J dropped 4 bases, with 11 bases sitting between them. Germline V lookup: CDR1 DFQATT, CDR2 SNEGSKA (reference sequence). The CDR3 is made up of 12 amino acids. The CDR3 DNA is TGCAGTGCCCGGACGTACGCAGATACGCAGTATTTT. It is translated as CSARTYADTQYF.

The gene calls are TRBV12-3 or TRBV12-4 and TRBJ1-1; TRBD1 is a possible D gene (6 bases). The CDR3 has 14 residues. The V end was cut by 6 bases, the J end by 4 bases, with 15 bases between. CDR3 residues: CASSAGVRATEAFF. The CDR3, as DNA: TGTGCCAGCAGCGCAGGGGTTCGGGCCACTGAAGCTTTCTTT.